This T cell receptor beta chain stems from a study of shared clonotypes between healthy human individuals (dated by TCRdb to 2018 to 2021). About the investigation overall: A couple of women and three men aged 18 to 49 years were included in the cohort. To estimate repertoire size and how much clonotype sharing occurs between individuals, the study deeply sequenced the blood TCR repertoires of 4 to 6 healthy adults. Leukapheresis yielded between about 0.94 and 10 billion PBMCs per donor. To increase sequencing depth and limit assay-specific biases, different laboratories used diverse techniques to prepare libraries and sequence TCR repertoires. For each donor, CD4 naive and CD4 memory were each given three plates, CD8 naive was given two plates, and CD8 memory was given one plate.

Worth noting for this clone: Its specific antigen is unknown. Per-nucleotide qualities are absent, and no much larger clonotype sits a single base away.

In the germline V gene (reference sequence), CDR1 corresponds to GTSNPN and CDR2 to SVGIG. V gives up 0 bases and J gives up 10 bases, and the segment between their germline ends measures 9 bases. Spanning cysteine to phenylalanine, the CDR3 consists of 12 amino acids. Left in the record is the CDR3 DNA by itself, 36 bases read in frame from the first base. TCR CDR3 regions were amplified from genomic DNA by multiplex PCR using the deep immunoSEQ assay. Extracted genomic DNA from each cell subset was spread evenly across all wells of several immunoSEQ 96-well plates, with each plate serving as a replicate. For sorted subsets, around 200 ng genomic DNA, equal to 25,000 to 35,000 T cell genomes, was loaded into each replicate PCR. Purified libraries were measured with a Qubit 3.0 fluorometer, size-checked on a Bioanalyzer 2100, and measured again with the KAPA Library Quantification kit. Every immunoSEQ 96-well plate was sequenced on a dedicated single-read 150-cycle Illumina NextSeq 550 flow cell. The paper's processing steps were these. Because only junctional sequences without quality scores were contained in the immunoSEQ output, filtering matching that applied to full-length reads could not be performed. Sequences were annotated with PyIR, a Python wrapper for IgBLAST v1.9, and V/J genes and CDR3 were assigned using IMGT germline references. Reads were filtered out if the reads had weak V/J assignments (E-value above 1e-6), no CDR3, stop codons, out-of-frame junctions, or ambiguous translated residues. A V3J clonotype was defined by an identical inferred V gene, J gene, and CDR3 amino acid sequence. Percentage overlap between repertoires was calculated by dividing the number of shared unique clonotypes by the size of the smaller repertoire. Three approaches were used to assess repertoire richness: RTK rarefaction, the Chao1 estimator, and Recon v2.1 estimates of unobserved clonotypes. Generation probabilities for all TCRbeta clonotypes obtained by the gDNA method from a handful of donors were computed using OLGA. As stored in TCRdb, this immuneACCESS dataset retains in-frame rearrangements with V and J assigned. A fraction of the clones does not appear; measured against another copy, unresolved V genes explain less than half of the discrepancy, and the remainder lacks a known reason. V and J calls and clone size are as listed in that table; D and trimming were resolved from the DNA. Across this sample there are about 2.4 million clones, with 93% seen only once. Of the sample, more than 0.35% falls within the top ten clones.

Overall results and qualifications from the work: Sampling was restricted to blood, and TCR repertoires in tissues likely differ from the TCR repertoires found in blood. Even with the large sequencing depth, rarefaction of the sorted-subset datasets indicated that sequencing was incomplete. Based on pairwise subsampling, the degree of clonotype sharing among donors was expected to be affected by sequencing depth. Naive subsets generally had larger estimated clonotype richness than memory subsets. The small number of donors limited the genetic and exposure-history diversity represented. Across a handful of donors, approximately 5% of naive CD4, roughly 3.5% of naive CD8, 2.3% of memory CD4, and roughly 0.4% of memory CD8 clonotypes were shared. Clonotypes shared by all four sorted-subset donors showed higher generation probabilities than non-shared clonotypes.

Healthy HIV-negative adults with no recently reported acute infections or vaccinations were included as donors. Every donor was a Caucasian adult residing in Nashville, Tennessee, USA. CD4+ T cells were enriched through magnetic negative selection, after which naive cells were positively selected on CD45RA and the remaining negative fraction served as the memory subset. Blood was collected by leukapheresis, and PBMCs were isolated by Ficoll-Histopaque density gradient centrifugation and then cryopreserved in liquid nitrogen vapor phase. Analytical flow cytometry was used to check the purity and quantity of each magnetically sorted T cell population. Each sorted fraction had its genomic DNA isolated and then quantified by UV absorbance on a Nanodrop 2000c.

Here the chain combines TRBV30 and TRBJ1-4, and perhaps TRBD1 as D gene, on 5 matching bases. Sequenced material: naive CD4+ T cells from PBMCs. The sample's cell subset or site, from its label and the paper: CD45RA+ positively selected. The receptor was derived from a man between 18 and 35 years old in good health. Some clones in this sample may be carry-over from other donors' samples. The CDR3 region has the sequence CAWSVPGGKLFF. The DNA reads TGTGCCTGGAGTGTACCGGGGGGAAAACTGTTTTTT.